The clone carrying this T cell receptor (beta chain) has only a few counts. Antigen: not known. The source of the sample is a study of T-cell memory formation after mild COVID-19. Study summary: Each donor largely had its own TCR clusters. Overall study findings and caveats: Pre-infection memory held some responding clones, suggesting pre-existing cross-reactive T cells responded. Clones contracting across day 15 to 85 had a balanced CD4/CD8 profile; later expanding clones leaned CD4+.

5'RACE with constant-segment primers yielded barcoded, UMI-tagged TCR alpha and TCR beta cDNA libraries. TCRdb re-derived calls from the 5' RACE reads in MiXCR, one entry per CDR3 protein. Among about 150,000 distinct CDR3 sequences, about an eighth were seen once, and the ten largest hold approximately 3.4%. This CDR3 region has 14 residues. V dropped 4 bases and J dropped 5; count of bases not matched to a gene: 6. In germline, CDR1 is SGHDT, CDR2 YYEEEE. This TCR was recovered from a young man who had mild COVID-19 (a few samples of this study predate the infection). Cell type and time point are not known. The sequenced sample consisted of PBMCs or a T cell subset sorted from them (not recorded which). The V gene is TRBV5-6, the J gene TRBJ1-2; 9 bases map to TRBD1. Written as DNA, the CDR3 is TGTGCCAGCAGCACCGGGACAGGGAAATATGGCTACACCTTC. Its protein is CASSTGTGKYGYTF.